This T cell receptor (beta chain) originates from a study of OX40 agonist ivuxolimab in advanced cancers. In the study overall: An agonistic anti-OX40 (CD134) antibody, ivuxolimab, was used to treat the patients. It was permissible to have had prior anti-PD-1, anti-PD-L1 or anti-CTLA-4 therapy, and 40% had some.

Patients with a history of autoimmune disease or on systemic immunosuppression were excluded. Broader study findings: Average numbers of expanded clones were greater in CD8+ T cells than in CD4+.

The data were produced by immunoSEQ multiplex PCR, yet TCRdb's version contains in-frame clones alone and is incomplete. Found here are about 35,000 clones, about 84% of them singletons; the top ten hold 20% to 30%. This clone was seen only once. No antigen is known for it. The ends were cut back, 5 bases at V and 2 bases at J, with 14 bases in the middle. Germline V gene lookup returns CDR1 SGHNT and CDR2 YYREEE (reference sequence). This CDR3 region has 14 residues. The chain employs TRBV5-4 and TRBJ2-7; D gene unclear. This specimen was CD4+ or CD8+ T cells sorted from blood, taken in a trial of the OX40 agonist ivuxolimab. The clonotype originates from an adult with an advanced solid tumor such as melanoma, head and neck, liver or kidney cancer. The CDR3 region is CASSSPPSTYEQYF. CDR3 bases: TGTGCCAGCAGTTCTCCGCCTTCTACCTACGAGCAGTACTTC. Combining the CDR3 with reference TRBV5-4 and TRBJ2-7 gives the whole variable domain ETGVTQSPTHLIKTRGQQVTLRCSSQSGHNTVSWYQQALGQGPQFIFQYYREEENGRGNFPPRFSGLQFPNYSSELNVNALELDDSALYLCASSSPPSTYEQYFGPGTRLTVT.